This T cell receptor beta chain was observed in a study of shared clonotypes between healthy human individuals. Study-wide context: The donor pool was made up of a couple of women and a few men aged 18 to 49. Study-wide results and limits: Clonotypes shared by all four sorted-subset donors had higher generation probabilities than non-shared clonotypes.

Germline CDR1 MNHEY, CDR2 SVGAGI. The CDR3 runs 15 residues. V lost 7 bases, J lost 1 base, and 16 bases lay in between. Sequencing used immunoSEQ multiplex PCR; TCRdb keeps in-frame clones, though not all of them. The table includes about 1 million clones, roughly 70% detected once. A note on this clone: Its antigen is unknown.

Sequencing was performed on memory CD4+ T cells sorted from blood. This sample's subset: CD45RA-negative fraction. The chain has TRBV6-5 and TRBJ1-1; a possible D gene is TRBD1 (5 bases). The source of this sequence is a man in his late teens or twenties in good health. Here the CDR3 DNA reads TGTGCCAGCACGCACGGAGACAGTCCGAACACTGAAGCTTTCTTT. This sequence encodes CASTHGDSPNTEAFF.